At least ten counts were recorded for the clone carrying this TCR beta chain. Its antigen remains unidentified. This entry belongs to a study of early T cells in non-severe SARS-CoV-2 infection. Findings and caveats of the study: VDJdb matching, biased toward anti-spike CD8 responses, missed private and CD4 specificities.

With V trimmed by 5 bases and J by 2 bases, 5 bases remained unmatched. Germline V lookup: CDR1 DFQATT, CDR2 SNEGSKA (reference sequence). The CDR3 has 13 residues. The TCR library protocol was used to attach unique molecular identifiers. These identifiers were attached to individual cDNA molecules. TCRdb passed the 5' RACE reads through MiXCR, listing each CDR3 protein once. The table records around 80,000 distinct CDR3 sequences, approximately 10% of them present only once. This clonotype originated in an adult who was a healthcare worker with PCR-confirmed SARS-CoV-2 infection or an uninfected control (not recorded which). The source was whole blood, collected at baseline. The V call is TRBV20-1, the J call TRBJ1-2; TRBD1 aligns across 7 bases. The DNA of the CDR3 is TGCAGTGCTTCCGGGACAGTAAACTATGGCTACACCTTC. This gives the protein CSASGTVNYGYTF.